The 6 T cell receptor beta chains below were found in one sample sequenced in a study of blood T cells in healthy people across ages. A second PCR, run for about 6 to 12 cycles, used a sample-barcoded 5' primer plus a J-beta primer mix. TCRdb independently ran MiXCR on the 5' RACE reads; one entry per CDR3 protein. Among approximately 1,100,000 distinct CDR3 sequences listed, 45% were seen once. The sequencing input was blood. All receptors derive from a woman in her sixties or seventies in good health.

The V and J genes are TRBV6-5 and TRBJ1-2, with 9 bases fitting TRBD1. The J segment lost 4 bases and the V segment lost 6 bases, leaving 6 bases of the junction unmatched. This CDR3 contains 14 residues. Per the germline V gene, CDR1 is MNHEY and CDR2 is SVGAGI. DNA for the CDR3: TGTGCCAGCAGAACGCGGACAGGGGTCTATGGCTACACCTTC. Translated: CASRTRTGVYGYTF.

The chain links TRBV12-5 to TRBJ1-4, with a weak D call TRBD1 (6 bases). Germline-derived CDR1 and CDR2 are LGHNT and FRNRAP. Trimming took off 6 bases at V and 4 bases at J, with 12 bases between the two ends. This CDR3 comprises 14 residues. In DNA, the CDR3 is TGTGCTAGTGGCCGGACAGACGATAATGAAAAACTGTTTTTT. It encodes CASGRTDDNEKLFF. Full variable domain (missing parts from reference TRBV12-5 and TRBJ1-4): DARVTQTPRHKVTEMGQEVTMRCQPILGHNTVFWYRQTMMQGLELLAYFRNRAPLDDSGMPKDRFSAEMPDATLATLKIQPSEPRDSAVYFCASGRTDDNEKLFFGSGTQLSVL.

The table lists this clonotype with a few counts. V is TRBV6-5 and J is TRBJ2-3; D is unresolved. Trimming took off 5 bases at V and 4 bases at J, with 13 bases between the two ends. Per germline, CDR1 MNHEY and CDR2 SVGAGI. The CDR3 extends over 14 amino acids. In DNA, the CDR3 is TGTGCCAGCAGTCAAACCCTCACTGCAGATACGCAGTATTTT. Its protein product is CASSQTLTADTQYF.

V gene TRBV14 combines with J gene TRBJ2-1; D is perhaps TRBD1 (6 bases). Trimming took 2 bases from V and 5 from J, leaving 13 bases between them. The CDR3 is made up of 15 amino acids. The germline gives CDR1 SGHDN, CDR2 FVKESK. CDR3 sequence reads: CASSQTGKLDNEQFF. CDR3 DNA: TGTGCCAGCAGCCAAACAGGGAAGTTGGACAATGAGCAGTTCTTC.

The CDR3 here is CASSDGGGDQPQHF. CDR3 in DNA: TGCGCCAGCAGTGACGGCGGTGGGGATCAGCCCCAGCATTTT. The chain joins TRBV10-1 to TRBJ1-5; the D is unclear. Trimming left V 3 bases short and J 5 bases short, with 11 bases between. Per the germline V gene, CDR1 is WNHNN and CDR2 is SYGVQD (reference sequence). This CDR3 is 14 amino acids long.

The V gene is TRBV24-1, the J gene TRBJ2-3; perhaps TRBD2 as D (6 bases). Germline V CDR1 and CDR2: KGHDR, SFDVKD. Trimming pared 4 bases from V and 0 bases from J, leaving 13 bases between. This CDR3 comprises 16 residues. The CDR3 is CATSDGSGGSTDTQYF. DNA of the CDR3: TGTGCCACCAGTGACGGGAGCGGAGGGAGCACAGATACGCAGTATTTT.